This TCR beta chain was observed in a study of human versus mouse CDR3 diversity and MHC coevolution. Libraries were prepared by immunoSEQ multiplex PCR; TCRdb keeps only in-frame clonotypes and omits some of them. The data hold about 60,000 clones, with over 90% observed a single time. CDR1 SGHDN and CDR2 FVKESK come from the germline V gene. Trimming left V 8 bases short and J 5 bases short, with 9 bases between. This CDR3 contains 11 residues. The sample was naive CD4+ T cells from blood. The subset denotes: CD45RO-negative CD62L-positive naive CD4 T cells. The source of this sequence is a person in their sixties or seventies in good health. The chain couples TRBV14 to TRBJ2-5; D is ambiguous. Here the CDR3 reads CASAGFETQYF. CDR3 nucleotide sequence: TGTGCCAGCGCCGGGTTTGAGACCCAGTACTTC.